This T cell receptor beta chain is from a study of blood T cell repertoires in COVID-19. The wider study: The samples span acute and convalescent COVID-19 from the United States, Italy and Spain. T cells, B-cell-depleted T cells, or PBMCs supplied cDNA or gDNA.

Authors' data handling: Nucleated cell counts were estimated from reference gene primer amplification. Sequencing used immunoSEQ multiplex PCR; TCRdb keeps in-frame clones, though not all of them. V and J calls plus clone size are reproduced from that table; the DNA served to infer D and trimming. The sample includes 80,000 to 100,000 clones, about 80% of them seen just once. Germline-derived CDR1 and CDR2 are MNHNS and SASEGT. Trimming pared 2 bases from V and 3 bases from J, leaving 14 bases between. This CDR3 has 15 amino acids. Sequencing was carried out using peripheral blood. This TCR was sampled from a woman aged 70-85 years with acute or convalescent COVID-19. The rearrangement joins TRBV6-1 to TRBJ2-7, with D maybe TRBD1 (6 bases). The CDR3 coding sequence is TGTGCCAGCAGTGAAACGGCGTGGACAGACTACGAGCAGTACTTC. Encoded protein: CASSETAWTDYEQYF.